The entry below gives a single T cell receptor beta chain sequence along with its context. There are 14 residues in the CDR3. CDR1 is MNHEY and CDR2 is SVGAGI in the germline V gene. Trimming pared 6 bases from V and 4 bases from J, leaving 16 bases between. Sequencing was performed with immunoSEQ multiplex PCR; in TCRdb, only in-frame clones are kept and a portion is missing. In the table there are some 28,000 clones, approximately 87% of which are singletons. This entry belongs to a study of PD-1 blockade in classical Hodgkin lymphoma. Brentuximab vedotin exposure varied among the patients, all of whom had relapsed after autologous stem cell transplantation.

This material consisted of peripheral blood mononuclear cells (PBMCs), taken before the second cycle of nivolumab. The sequence came from a human donor with classical Hodgkin lymphoma. V usage is TRBV6-5 and J usage is TRBJ2-7; D is possibly TRBD1 or TRBD2 (5 bases each). In DNA form, the CDR3 reads TGTGCCAGCAGACGCGTGGGGGAGAGGTACGAGCAGTACTTC. Its translation: CASRRVGERYEQYF.